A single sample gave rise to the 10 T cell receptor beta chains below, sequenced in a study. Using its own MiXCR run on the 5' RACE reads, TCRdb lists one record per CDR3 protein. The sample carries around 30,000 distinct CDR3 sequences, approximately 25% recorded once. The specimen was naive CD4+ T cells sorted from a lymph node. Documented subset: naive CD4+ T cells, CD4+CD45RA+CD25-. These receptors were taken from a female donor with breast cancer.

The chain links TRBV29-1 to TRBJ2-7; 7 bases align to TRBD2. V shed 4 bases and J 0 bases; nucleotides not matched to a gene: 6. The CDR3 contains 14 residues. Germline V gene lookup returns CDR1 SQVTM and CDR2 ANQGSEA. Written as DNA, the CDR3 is TGCAGCGTTGCGGGGGGAAGATCCTCCTACGAGCAGTACTTC. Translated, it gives CSVAGGRSSYEQYF.

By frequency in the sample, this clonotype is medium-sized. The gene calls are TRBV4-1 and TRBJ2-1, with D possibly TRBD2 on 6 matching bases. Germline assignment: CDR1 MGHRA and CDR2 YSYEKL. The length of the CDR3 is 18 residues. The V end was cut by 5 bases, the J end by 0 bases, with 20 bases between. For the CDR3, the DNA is TGCGCCAGCAGCTTCCGCCCCGGAGGGGTTGGCTCCTACAATGAGCAGTTCTTC. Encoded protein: CASSFRPGGVGSYNEQFF.

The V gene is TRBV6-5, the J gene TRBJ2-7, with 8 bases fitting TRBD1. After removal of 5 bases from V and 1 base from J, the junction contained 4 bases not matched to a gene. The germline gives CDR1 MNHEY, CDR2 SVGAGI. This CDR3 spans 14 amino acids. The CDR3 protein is CASSPDRGSYEQYF. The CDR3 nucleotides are TGTGCCAGCAGTCCCGACAGGGGATCCTACGAGCAGTACTTC.

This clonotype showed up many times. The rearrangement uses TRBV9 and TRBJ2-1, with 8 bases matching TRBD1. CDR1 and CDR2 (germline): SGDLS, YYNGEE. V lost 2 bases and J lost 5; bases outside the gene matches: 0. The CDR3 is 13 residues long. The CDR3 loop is CASSVDRDNEQFF. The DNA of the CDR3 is TGTGCCAGCAGCGTGGACAGGGACAATGAGCAGTTCTTC.

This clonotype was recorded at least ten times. Here the CDR3 reads CASSVGGRAVDEQFF. CDR3 bases: TGTGCCAGCAGCGTCGGCGGGAGGGCCGTGGATGAGCAGTTCTTC. The V call is TRBV9, the J call TRBJ2-1, with 9 positions matching TRBD2. The CDR3 runs to 15 residues. Germline assignment: CDR1 SGDLS and CDR2 YYNGEE. The junction had 8 bases not matched to a gene; V was cut back by 2 bases and J by 8 bases.

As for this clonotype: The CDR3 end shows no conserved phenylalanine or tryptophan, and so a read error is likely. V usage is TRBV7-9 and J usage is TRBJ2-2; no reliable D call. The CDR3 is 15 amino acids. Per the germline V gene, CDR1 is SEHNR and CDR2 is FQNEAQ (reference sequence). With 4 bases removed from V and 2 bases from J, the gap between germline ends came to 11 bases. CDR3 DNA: TGTGCCAGCAGCTCAGTAGTCGGAAACACCGGGGAGCTGTTTCTT. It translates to CASSSVVGNTGELFL.

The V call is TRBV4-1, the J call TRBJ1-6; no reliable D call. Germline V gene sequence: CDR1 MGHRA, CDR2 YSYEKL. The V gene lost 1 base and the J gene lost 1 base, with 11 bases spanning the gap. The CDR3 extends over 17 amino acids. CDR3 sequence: CASSQGILRSYNSPLHF. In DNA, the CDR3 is TGCGCCAGCAGCCAAGGAATACTCAGATCCTATAATTCACCCCTCCACTTT.

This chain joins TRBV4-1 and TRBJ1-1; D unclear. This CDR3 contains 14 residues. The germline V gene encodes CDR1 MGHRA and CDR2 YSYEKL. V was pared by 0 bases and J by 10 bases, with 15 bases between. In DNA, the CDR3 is TGCGCCAGCAGCCAAGAGTCCGGGCGACCGGGAGCTTTCTTT. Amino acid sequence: CASSQESGRPGAFF.

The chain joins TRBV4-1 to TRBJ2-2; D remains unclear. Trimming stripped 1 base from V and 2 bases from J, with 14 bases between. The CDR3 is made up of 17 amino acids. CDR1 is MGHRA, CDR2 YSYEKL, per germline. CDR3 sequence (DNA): TGCGCCAGCAGCCAAGCAAATATGGGCCTCAACACCGGGGAGCTGTTTTTT. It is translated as CASSQANMGLNTGELFF.

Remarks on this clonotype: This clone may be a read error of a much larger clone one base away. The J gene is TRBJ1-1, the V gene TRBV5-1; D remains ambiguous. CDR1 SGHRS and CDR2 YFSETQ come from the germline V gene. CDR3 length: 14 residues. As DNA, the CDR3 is TGCGCCAACAGCCGTGGCTCAGGAAACACTGAAGCTTTCTTT. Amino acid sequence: CANSRGSGNTEAFF.